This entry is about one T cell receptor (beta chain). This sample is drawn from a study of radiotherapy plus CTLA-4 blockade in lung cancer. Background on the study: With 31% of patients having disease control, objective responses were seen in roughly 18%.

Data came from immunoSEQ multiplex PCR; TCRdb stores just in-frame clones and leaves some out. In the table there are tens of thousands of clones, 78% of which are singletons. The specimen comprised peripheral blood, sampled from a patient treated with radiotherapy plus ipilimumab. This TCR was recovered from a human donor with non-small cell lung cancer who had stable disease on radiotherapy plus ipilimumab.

The CDR3 reads CASSPQTIKQETQYF. The CDR3 bases are TGTGCCAGCAGCCCGCAGACTATAAAACAAGAGACCCAGTACTTC. V and J are TRBV7-9 and TRBJ2-5; tentative D call: TRBD2 (5 bases). V gave up 5 bases and J gave up 2 bases, with 15 bases separating them. The CDR3 has 15 residues. The germline gives CDR1 SEHNR, CDR2 FQNEAQ (reference sequence).